These 13 T cell receptor beta chains came from one sample sequenced in a study of T cell responses to AZD1222 COVID-19 vaccine. Clones were read by immunoSEQ multiplex PCR, and TCRdb kept only the in-frame ones, dropping some. The sample lists roughly 150,000 clones, around 89% occurring once. The sequencing here drew on peripheral blood, taken on day 0 of AZD1222 vaccination. These receptors all come from an adult in good health.

There are a few counts of this clone. The genes are TRBV29-1 and TRBJ1-1; 10 positions match TRBD1. Germline CDR1 is SQVTM and CDR2 is ANQGSEA. V dropped 4 bases and J dropped 4; count of bases not matched to a gene: 3. The CDR3 is 13 amino acids. CDR3: CSVGQGAGTEAFF. The CDR3 nucleotides read TGCAGCGTTGGACAGGGGGCCGGCACTGAAGCTTTCTTT.

The V and J genes are TRBV6-2 or TRBV6-3 and TRBJ2-2; D perhaps matches TRBD2 (6 bases). This CDR3 is built from 19 residues. The ends were cut back, 4 bases at V and 1 base at J, with 22 bases in the middle. The germline CDR1 and CDR2 sequences are MNHEY and SVGEGT. CDR3 DNA sequence: TGTGCCAGCAGTTCCGTCCGGGGGACGGGTAGGGTGAACACCGGGGAGCTGTTTTTT. Translation: CASSSVRGTGRVNTGELFF.

The genes are TRBV29-1 and TRBJ2-7; D unresolved. V dropped 1 base and J dropped 3 bases, with 7 bases sitting between them. The CDR3 is made up of 12 amino acids. CDR1 is SQVTM and CDR2 is ANQGSEA in the germline V gene. Here the CDR3 reads CSVEGPGYEQYF. The DNA for the CDR3 is TGCAGCGTTGAAGGCCCGGGCTACGAGCAGTACTTC.

The V gene is TRBV6-4, the J gene TRBJ1-5; 9 bases are shared with TRBD1. The CDR3 loop spans 19 amino acids. The V segment lost 0 bases and the J segment 0 bases; nucleotides outside the gene matches: 9. Germline CDR1 reads MRHNA; CDR2 reads SNTAGT. Here the CDR3 reads CASSDSPGQGLYSNQPQHF. For the CDR3, the DNA is TGTGCCAGCAGTGACTCGCCGGGACAGGGACTTTATAGCAATCAGCCCCAGCATTTT.

The chain links TRBV19 to TRBJ1-5; 7 nucleotides match TRBD1. The CDR3 is made up of 15 amino acids. Trimming at V came to 6 bases and at J to 6 bases, leaving 11 bases not matched to a gene. Germline V gene lookup returns CDR1 LNHDA and CDR2 SQIVND (reference sequence). CDR3: CASSPRGRGTQPQHF. For the CDR3, the DNA is TGTGCCAGTAGCCCTAGGGGCAGGGGGACTCAGCCCCAGCATTTT. The full variable domain, completed using reference TRBV19 and TRBJ1-5, is DGGITQSPKYLFRKEGQNVTLSCEQNLNHDAMYWYRQDPGQGLRLIYYSQIVNDFQKGDIAEGYSVSREKKESFPLTVTSAQKNPTAFYLCASSPRGRGTQPQHFGDGTRLSIL.

This chain links TRBV4-3 with TRBJ2-7; possibly TRBD2 for D (5 bases). CDR3 length: 15 residues. Germline V gene lookup returns CDR1 LGHNA and CDR2 YSLEER. Trimming took 0 bases from V and 2 from J, leaving 11 bases between them. DNA for the CDR3: TGCGCCAGCAGCCAAGATCGACCGGGGACCTACGAGCAGTACTTC. As protein: CASSQDRPGTYEQYF.

This chain connects TRBV6-1 to TRBJ2-7, with D tentatively TRBD1 (6 bases). Trimming removed 2 bases at V and 1 base at J, with 12 bases between. The CDR3 is 15 residues long. The germline CDR1 and CDR2 sequences are MNHNS and SASEGT. The CDR3 DNA reads TGTGCCAGCAGTGAATGGACAGTCCCTTCCTACGAGCAGTACGTC. This translates into CASSEWTVPSYEQYV.

The gene calls are TRBV2 and TRBJ2-6; D gene unclear. Per germline, CDR1 SNHLY and CDR2 FYNNEI. The CDR3 sequence is 17 residues long. Trimming pared 4 bases from V and 0 bases from J, leaving 13 bases between. The CDR3 here is CASSARHGSSGANVLTF. The CDR3 DNA is TGTGCCAGCAGTGCCAGACACGGTAGCTCTGGGGCCAACGTCCTGACTTTC.

The chain combines TRBV28 with TRBJ2-1; D possibly matches TRBD1 or TRBD2 (5 bases each). Per the germline V gene, CDR1 is MDHEN and CDR2 is SYDVKM. The CDR3 has 17 amino acids. V gave up 5 bases and J gave up 0 bases, with 17 bases separating them. This CDR3 reads CASSPIGAGSSYNEQFF. In DNA form, the CDR3 reads TGTGCCAGCAGTCCAATAGGGGCAGGGAGCTCCTACAATGAGCAGTTCTTC.

The chain couples TRBV15 to TRBJ2-1; 14 nucleotides align to TRBD2. The junction had 4 bases not matched to a gene; V was cut back by 7 bases and J by 5 bases. This CDR3 has 15 residues. Germline CDR1 is LNHNV and CDR2 is YYDKDF (reference sequence). Here the CDR3 reads CATTLGLAGDNEQFF. The CDR3 DNA is TGTGCCACCACTTTGGGACTAGCGGGAGACAATGAGCAGTTCTTC.

In its sample, this clone was seen once. The gene calls are TRBV4-1 and TRBJ2-7; D is unclear. The V end was cut by 3 bases, the J end by 4 bases, with 10 bases between. The CDR3 spans 13 residues. Germline lookup yields CDR1 MGHRA and CDR2 YSYEKL. CDR3 residues: CASSQGGGYEQYF. Written as DNA, the CDR3 is TGCGCCAGCAGCCAGGGCGGTGGGTACGAGCAGTACTTC.

The gene calls are TRBV7-2 and TRBJ2-1; D unresolved. The V gene's germline CDR1 is SGHTA and CDR2 FQGNSA. This CDR3 contains 13 residues. Trimming removed 6 bases from V and 5 bases from J, with 11 bases in between. In DNA form, the CDR3 reads TGTGCCAGCAGTCATGGGCGAGACAATGAGCAGTTCTTC. It encodes CASSHGRDNEQFF.

The V gene is TRBV12-2, the J gene TRBJ2-7; whether TRBD1, the table's D call, matches the DNA was not checked. TRBV12-2 is a recognized pseudogene. The CDR3 consists of 14 residues. CDR3 protein: CASRLDDRGYEQYF. The CDR3 DNA reads as TGTGCAAGTCGCTTAGACGACAGGGGTTACGAGCAGTACTTC.